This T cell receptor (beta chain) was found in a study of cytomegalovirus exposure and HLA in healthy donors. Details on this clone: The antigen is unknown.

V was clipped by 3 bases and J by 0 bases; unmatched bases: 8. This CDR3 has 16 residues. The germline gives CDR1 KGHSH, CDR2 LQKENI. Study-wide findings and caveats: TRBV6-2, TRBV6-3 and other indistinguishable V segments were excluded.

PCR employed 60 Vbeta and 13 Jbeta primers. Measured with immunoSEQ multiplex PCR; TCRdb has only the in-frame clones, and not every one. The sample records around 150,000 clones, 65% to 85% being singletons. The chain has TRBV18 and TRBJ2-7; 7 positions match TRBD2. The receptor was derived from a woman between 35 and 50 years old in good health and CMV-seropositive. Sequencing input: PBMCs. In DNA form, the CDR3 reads TGTGCCAGCTCACCCTCCCTAGCGGCCAGCTCCTACGAGCAGTACTTC. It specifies CASSPSLAASSYEQYF.